The rows below give T cell receptor beta chains drawn from one sample of a study of T cells after somatic rescue of genetic block. This table comes from immunoSEQ multiplex PCR, and its TCRdb copy is limited to in-frame clones, with some not included. The data contain about 15,000 clones, under 75% of them singletons. Sequencing used peripheral blood mononuclear cells (PBMCs). Receptor source: a boy between 5 and 17 years old. Both conserved end residues are part of each CDR3. The D gene is left open where the match is weak. The size field is filled for only some rows; it gives once, few, many or a size class.

V gene,D gene,J gene,clone size,CDR3 protein,CDR3 DNA
TRBV5-5,NA,TRBJ1-1,few,CASSLAGQDFVAFF,TGTGCCAGCAGCTTGGCCGGGCAGGACTTTGTAGCTTTCTTT
TRBV25-1,TRBD1,TRBJ1-2,NA,CASSEYRGGDGYTF,TGTGCCAGCAGTGAATATAGAGGGGGCGATGGCTACACCTTC
TRBV25-1,TRBD1,TRBJ2-7,once,CASSDSGTGTYEQYF,TGTGCCAGCAGTGACTCCGGGACAGGGACCTACGAGCAGTACTTC
TRBV7-9,TRBD1,TRBJ2-5,NA,CASSFGQVQETQYF,TGTGCCAGCAGCTTTGGACAGGTCCAAGAGACCCAGTACTTC
TRBV7-2,NA,TRBJ1-2,NA,CASSLETARRTF,TGTGCCAGCAGCTTAGAAACAGCCAGAAGGACCTTC
TRBV9,TRBD2,TRBJ2-1,NA,CASSEFGSLVAGSSYNEQFF,TGTGCCAGCAGCGAGTTCGGAAGCCTGGTAGCGGGGAGCTCCTACAATGAGCAGTTCTTC
TRBV7-9,TRBD2,TRBJ2-3,NA,CASSSWGGGDTQYF,TGTGCCAGCAGCTCCTGGGGGGGAGGAGATACGCAGTATTTT
TRBV5-1,NA,TRBJ1-1,medium-sized,CASSLYGGQVMNTEAFF,TGCGCCAGCAGCTTGTACGGGGGGCAGGTGATGAACACTGAAGCTTTCTTT
TRBV2,NA,TRBJ1-1,NA,CASSDRGRGNTEAFF,TGTGCCAGCAGTGATAGAGGGAGGGGAAACACTGAAGCTTTCTTT
TRBV9,TRBD2,TRBJ2-5,NA,CASSVVTSGDNAGGQETQYF,TGTGCCAGCAGCGTAGTGACTAGCGGGGACAACGCCGGTGGCCAAGAGACCCAGTACTTC
TRBV30,NA,TRBJ1-3,NA,CAWSVQGNTIYF,TGTGCCTGGAGTGTACAGGGAAACACCATATATTTT
TRBV28,TRBD2,TRBJ2-3,NA,CASRNLAGGSTDTQYF,TGTGCCAGCAGAAACCTAGCGGGAGGGAGCACAGATACGCAGTATTTT
TRBV5-1,TRBD1,TRBJ1-3,NA,CASRRTGVHGNTIYF,TGCGCCAGCAGGCGTACAGGGGTACATGGAAACACCATATATTTT
TRBV5-1,TRBD2,TRBJ2-5,once,CASSTGLAGVPFRETQYF,TGCGCCAGCAGCACTGGACTAGCGGGAGTACCTTTCCGGGAGACCCAGTACTTC
TRBV19,TRBD2,TRBJ2-1,once,CASSGRLAGAPGNEQFF,TGTGCCAGTAGTGGGAGACTAGCGGGGGCGCCCGGGAATGAGCAGTTCTTC
TRBV9,TRBD2,TRBJ2-3,NA,CASSPPGLAGRTDTQYF,TGTGCCAGCAGCCCACCCGGACTAGCGGGAAGGACAGATACGCAGTATTTT
TRBV5-1,NA,TRBJ2-1,once,CASSIRPNPSYNEQFF,TGCGCCAGCAGCATTCGACCGAACCCCTCCTACAATGAGCAGTTCTTC
TRBV7-8,NA,TRBJ2-1,NA,CASSLAGVRYNEQFF,TGTGCCAGCAGCTTAGCGGGAGTACGGTACAATGAGCAGTTCTTC
TRBV13,NA,TRBJ2-3,NA,CASSLFGRASGTQYF,TGTGCCAGCAGCTTATTCGGGAGAGCTTCCGGTACGCAGTATTTT
TRBV29-1,NA,TRBJ2-7,NA,CSVGDGEQYF,TGCAGCGTTGGAGATGGCGAGCAGTACTTC
TRBV19,TRBD1,TRBJ2-1,NA,CASRAGTGALGSSYNEQFF,TGTGCCAGTAGGGCCGGGACAGGGGCCCTGGGGAGCTCCTACAATGAGCAGTTCTTC
TRBV20-1,NA,TRBJ2-1,NA,CSARPSREQFF,TGCAGTGCTAGACCTAGCCGTGAGCAGTTCTTC
TRBV2,NA,TRBJ1-5,NA,CASKGGGQPQHF,TGTGCCAGCAAGGGGGGAGGACAGCCCCAGCATTTT
TRBV4-2,TRBD1,TRBJ2-6,NA,CASSQEGQGATSGANVLTF,TGTGCCAGCAGCCAAGAAGGACAGGGGGCAACCTCTGGGGCCAACGTCCTGACTTTC
TRBV18,NA,TRBJ2-5,NA,CASSPQGAETQYF,TGTGCCAGCTCACCACAAGGGGCAGAGACCCAGTACTTC
TRBV18,NA,TRBJ1-2,NA,CASSPEYPFNYGYTF,TGTGCCAGCTCACCTGAGTACCCCTTTAACTATGGCTACACCTTC
TRBV19,NA,TRBJ2-3,NA,CASSYTKLSTDTQYF,TGTGCCAGTAGTTATACTAAGCTTAGCACAGATACGCAGTATTTT
TRBV29-1,TRBD1,TRBJ1-2,NA,CSVVGGERGYTF,TGCAGCGTTGTAGGGGGCGAGAGGGGCTACACCTTC
TRBV5-1,TRBD1,TRBJ2-7,NA,CASARGQGYEQYF,TGCGCCAGCGCGAGGGGACAGGGCTACGAGCAGTACTTC
TRBV5-1,TRBD2,TRBJ2-2,NA,CASSLSSGYTGELFF,TGCGCCAGCAGCTTGTCTAGCGGGTACACCGGGGAGCTGTTTTTT
TRBV29-1,NA,TRBJ1-2,NA,CSVEEGAIYGYTF,TGCAGCGTTGAAGAGGGGGCAATCTATGGCTACACCTTC
TRBV28,TRBD1,TRBJ2-1,NA,CASSSDRAEQFF,TGTGCCAGCAGTTCGGACAGGGCTGAGCAGTTCTTC
TRBV2,TRBD1,TRBJ1-5,many,CASSGQGNPNQPQHF,TGTGCCAGCAGCGGACAGGGAAATCCCAATCAGCCCCAGCATTTT
TRBV7-9,TRBD1,TRBJ1-1,NA,CASSPGQRLGTEAFF,TGTGCCAGCAGCCCGGGACAGAGATTAGGAACTGAAGCTTTCTTT
TRBV20-1,NA,TRBJ2-5,NA,CSASPTKTQYF,TGCAGTGCTAGCCCAACGAAGACCCAGTACTTC
TRBV28,TRBD1,TRBJ1-5,NA,CASISQGGQYSNQPQHF,TGTGCCAGCATCTCCCAGGGGGGCCAATATAGCAATCAGCCCCAGCATTTT
TRBV5-1,NA,TRBJ2-7,NA,CASSSDILHEQYF,TGCGCCAGCAGCTCGGACATTCTCCACGAGCAGTACTTC
TRBV5-1,NA,TRBJ2-7,NA,CASSLGRIYEQYF,TGCGCCAGCAGCTTGGGACGGATTTACGAGCAGTACTTC
TRBV11-2,NA,TRBJ2-1,NA,CASSLEGSYNEQFF,TGTGCCAGCAGCTTAGAAGGGAGCTACAATGAGCAGTTCTTC
TRBV11-2,NA,TRBJ2-3,NA,CASSLGPLQRDTQYF,TGTGCCAGCAGCTTAGGCCCGCTGCAGCGGGATACGCAGTATTTT
TRBV28,NA,TRBJ2-7,few,CASSGPPDEQYF,TGTGCCAGCAGTGGTCCCCCCGACGAGCAGTACTTC
TRBV28,NA,TRBJ2-5,NA,CASSLTALGLSGDETPKQETQYF,TGTGCCAGCAGTTTAACCGCGCTGGGGTTGAGCGGAGACGAAACTCCGAAACAAGAGACCCAGTACTTC
TRBV28,TRBD1,TRBJ1-2,NA,CASSLDRGRVYGYTF,TGTGCCAGCAGTTTAGACAGGGGGCGCGTCTATGGCTACACCTTC
TRBV5-1,NA,TRBJ2-5,once,CASSPDKGLETQYF,TGCGCCAGCAGCCCGGACAAGGGGTTAGAGACCCAGTACTTC
TRBV4-2,NA,TRBJ1-5,once,CASSQARGGTDGKPQHF,TGTGCCAGCAGCCAAGCAAGAGGCGGAACAGACGGAAAGCCCCAGCATTTT
TRBV30,NA,TRBJ1-2,once,CAWSVTWGTYSNYGYTF,TGTGCCTGGAGTGTCACCTGGGGTACCTACTCTAACTATGGCTACACCTTC
TRBV28,TRBD1,TRBJ1-2,medium-sized,CASSLRQGGYTF,TGTGCCAGCAGCCTACGACAGGGGGGCTACACCTTC
TRBV18,TRBD2,TRBJ2-1,NA,CASSPGRGNEQFF,TGTGCCAGCTCACCAGGGCGGGGGAATGAGCAGTTCTTC
TRBV5-1,NA,TRBJ2-5,NA,CASSIQETQYF,TGCGCCAGCAGTATCCAAGAGACCCAGTACTTC
TRBV7-9,TRBD1,TRBJ1-4,NA,CASSTGTGTEKLFF,TGTGCCAGCAGCACCGGGACAGGGACTGAAAAACTGTTTTTT
TRBV21-1,NA,TRBJ1-2,NA,CASSIAEKSGYTF,TGTGCCAGCAGCATTGCGGAAAAGAGTGGCTACACCTTC
TRBV28,NA,TRBJ2-2,NA,CASSLRTVPIGTGELFF,TGTGCCAGCAGTTTACGTACAGTTCCCATAGGTACCGGGGAGCTGTTTTTT
TRBV9,TRBD2,TRBJ2-7,NA,CASSVGIAGGPGYEQYF,TGTGCCAGCAGCGTAGGCATAGCGGGGGGGCCTGGCTACGAGCAGTACTTC
TRBV9,TRBD2,TRBJ2-1,NA,CASSVDLRGGGVYNEQFF,TGTGCCAGCAGCGTAGACCTCCGGGGGGGAGGAGTCTACAATGAGCAGTTCTTC
TRBV6-1,TRBD2,TRBJ2-7,NA,CASSEALAGTTYEQYF,TGTGCCAGCAGTGAAGCACTAGCGGGCACCACCTACGAGCAGTACTTC